Listed below are T cell receptor beta chains from one sample, sequenced in a study of blood T cell repertoires in COVID-19. Profiled with immunoSEQ multiplex PCR; TCRdb holds only in-frame clones, not every one. The sample includes 31,000 or so clones, roughly 89% of them seen just once. The sequenced material came from peripheral blood. These receptors all come from a man at least 80 years old with acute or convalescent COVID-19. The CDR3 runs from the conserved cysteine through the conserved F or W. D genes are given only for firm matches. For some rows the clone size is stated as once, few or many, or as a class when expanded; others skip it.

DNA: TGTGCCAGCAGTCCAGGGGTAATGAACACTGAAGCTTTCTTT
CDR3: CASSPGVMNTEAFF
length: 14
size: -
D: -
V: TRBV6-5
J: TRBJ1-1

DNA: TGTGCCAGCTCACCCCCGGGACAGAGTAATGAAAAACTGTTTTTT
CDR3: CASSPPGQSNEKLFF
length: 15
size: -
D: TRBD1
V: TRBV18
J: TRBJ1-4

DNA: TGCGCCAGCAGAGTAGCCCAGGGGGCGGGCGATACGCAGTATTTT
CDR3: CASRVAQGAGDTQYF
length: 15
size: -
D: TRBD1
V: TRBV10-2
J: TRBJ2-3

DNA: TGCGCCAGCAGCCGTCAGGGCTTCCAAGGTCACATGAACACTGAAGCTTTCTTT
CDR3: CASSRQGFQGHMNTEAFF
length: 18
size: once
D: -
V: TRBV4-1
J: TRBJ1-1

DNA: TGTGCCAGCAGCTCGCGGATAGCCAAAAACATTCAGTACTTC
CDR3: CASSSRIAKNIQYF
length: 14
size: -
D: -
V: TRBV7-2
J: TRBJ2-4

DNA: TGTGCCAGCAGTTTAAACGGGGCGGGGGAGGATACGCAGTATTTT
CDR3: CASSLNGAGEDTQYF
length: 15
size: -
D: TRBD2
V: TRBV28
J: TRBJ2-3

DNA: TGTGCCAGCAGCAAAGGTTTCGGGTATAGCAATCAGCCCCAGCATTTT
CDR3: CASSKGFGYSNQPQHF
length: 16
size: -
D: -
V: TRBV21-1
J: TRBJ1-5

DNA: TGTGCCAGCAGCCGTCTGGACTCCATCCGGAACACCGGGGAGCTGTTTTTT
CDR3: CASSRLDSIRNTGELFF
length: 17
size: -
D: -
V: TRBV27
J: TRBJ2-2

DNA: TGTGCCAGCAGCCCCAACTGGGAGAAGGAGACCCAGTACTTC
CDR3: CASSPNWEKETQYF
length: 14
size: -
D: -
V: TRBV3-1/TRBV3-2
J: TRBJ2-5

DNA: TGTGCCAGCAGCTTACCCGGGGAGCCACCACGGTACTTC
CDR3: CASSLPGEPPRYF
length: 13
size: -
D: -
V: TRBV7-6
J: TRBJ2-7

DNA: TGTGCCAGCAGCTCTCTGGGACACGGTGGCAGGCAAGCTTTCTTT
CDR3: CASSSLGHGGRQAFF
length: 15
size: -
D: -
V: TRBV11-1
J: TRBJ1-1

DNA: TGTGCCAGCAGTTACTCGAGGGGTAGGACAGCCCTCGACAATGAGCAGTTCTTC
CDR3: CASSYSRGRTALDNEQFF
length: 18
size: -
D: -
V: TRBV6-2/TRBV6-3
J: TRBJ2-1

DNA: TGTGCCAGCAGCGCGCCAGCGTACGGTGAGCAGTTCTTC
CDR3: CASSAPAYGEQFF
length: 13
size: -
D: -
V: TRBV3-1/TRBV3-2
J: TRBJ2-1

DNA: TGTGCCAGCAGTGCTCGACAGGGAAGAGTAAGCACTGAAGCTTTCTTT
CDR3: CASSARQGRVSTEAFF
length: 16
size: -
D: TRBD1
V: TRBV2
J: TRBJ1-1

DNA: TGTGCCAGCAGCCCGGGACAGGATTACGGCTACACCTTC
CDR3: CASSPGQDYGYTF
length: 13
size: -
D: TRBD1
V: TRBV28
J: TRBJ1-2

DNA: TGCGCCAGCAGCTCACAGGGGGCGCAAGGGGAGCAGTACTTC
CDR3: CASSSQGAQGEQYF
length: 14
size: once
D: TRBD1
V: TRBV5-1
J: TRBJ2-7

DNA: TGCAGTCCGGGACAGGGAGACGAGCAGTACTTC
CDR3: CSPGQGDEQYF
length: 11
size: -
D: TRBD1
V: TRBV20-1
J: TRBJ2-7

DNA: TGTGCCAGCTCACGGGGGACATCCTCTGGAAACACCATATATTTT
CDR3: CASSRGTSSGNTIYF
length: 15
size: -
D: -
V: TRBV18
J: TRBJ1-3

DNA: TGTGCCAGCAGTTGGGCCGAACGCGGGGAGCTGTTTTTT
CDR3: CASSWAERGELFF
length: 13
size: -
D: -
V: TRBV2
J: TRBJ2-2

DNA: TGCGCCAGCAGCCCGGGACAGGGAGTCACTAATGAAAAACTGTTTTTT
CDR3: CASSPGQGVTNEKLFF
length: 16
size: -
D: TRBD1
V: TRBV4-1
J: TRBJ1-4

DNA: TGTGCCAGTAGTATTTCGTCGTCCTACGAGCAGTACTTC
CDR3: CASSISSSYEQYF
length: 13
size: -
D: -
V: TRBV19
J: TRBJ2-7

DNA: TGTGCCAGCAGCTTATCCCTCTACGAGCAGTACTTC
CDR3: CASSLSLYEQYF
length: 12
size: few
D: -
V: TRBV7-8
J: TRBJ2-7

DNA: TGCGCCAGCAGTTATGCCGGGACAGGAGATGAGCAGTTCTTC
CDR3: CASSYAGTGDEQFF
length: 14
size: -
D: TRBD1
V: TRBV10-1
J: TRBJ2-1

DNA: TGTGCCAGCAGCTTGCCTCACAGGGGAGGGGAGCTGTTTTTT
CDR3: CASSLPHRGGELFF
length: 14
size: -
D: TRBD1
V: TRBV5-5
J: TRBJ2-2

DNA: TGTGCCAGCAGCCAAGACTCACCTATGAACACTGAAGCTTTCTTT
CDR3: CASSQDSPMNTEAFF
length: 15
size: -
D: -
V: TRBV3-1/TRBV3-2
J: TRBJ1-1

DNA: TGTGCCAGCAGTAAACCGGAGGAGCGAAGCACCGGGGAGCTGTTTTTT
CDR3: CASSKPEERSTGELFF
length: 16
size: -
D: -
V: TRBV5-4
J: TRBJ2-2

DNA: TGTGCCAGCAGTGAGTCAGGGTCCACTGAAGCTTTCTTT
CDR3: CASSESGSTEAFF
length: 13
size: once
D: -
V: TRBV6-4
J: TRBJ1-1

DNA: TGTGCCAGCAGTAACAGGGACGGGGCTGAAGCTTTCTTT
CDR3: CASSNRDGAEAFF
length: 13
size: -
D: -
V: TRBV6-5
J: TRBJ1-1

DNA: TGTGCCAGCAACCTTAAGGGATTAGCGGGAGCGGCCTACAATGAGCAGTTCTTC
CDR3: CASNLKGLAGAAYNEQFF
length: 18
size: -
D: TRBD2
V: TRBV5-4
J: TRBJ2-1

DNA: TGTGCCAGTAGTATAGACATTAGCAATCAGCCCCAGCATTTT
CDR3: CASSIDISNQPQHF
length: 14
size: -
D: -
V: TRBV19
J: TRBJ1-5

DNA: TGTGCCAGCTCGCATACAAGGACTAGCGGCACAGATACGCAGTATTTT
CDR3: CASSHTRTSGTDTQYF
length: 16
size: -
D: TRBD2
V: TRBV18
J: TRBJ2-3

DNA: TGTGCCAGCAGTGAGGGAGCCAACTCTGGAAACACCATATATTTT
CDR3: CASSEGANSGNTIYF
length: 15
size: -
D: -
V: TRBV2
J: TRBJ1-3

DNA: TGCGCCAGCAGCTTGGTCCCTTCTCAGCCCCAGCATTTT
CDR3: CASSLVPSQPQHF
length: 13
size: -
D: -
V: TRBV5-1
J: TRBJ1-5

DNA: TGTGCCAGCAGAACTACCGGACAGAACAATCAGCCCCAGCATTTT
CDR3: CASRTTGQNNQPQHF
length: 15
size: -
D: -
V: TRBV6-6
J: TRBJ1-5

DNA: TGTGCCAGCAGCCAGCAAGGAGCCCCTTTGGCCGAGCAGTACTTC
CDR3: CASSQQGAPLAEQYF
length: 15
size: -
D: -
V: TRBV11-2
J: TRBJ2-7